Each of the 26 T cell receptor beta chains below was sequenced from the same sample in a study of T cell clusters in autoimmune cytopenias. TRB was amplified from 250 ng of peripheral blood genomic DNA per sample. One tube held mixed TRB-A and TRB-B primer pools for touch-down PCR. TCRdb re-called the multiplex PCR reads; every CDR3 protein appears as one record, without DNA. This listing includes roughly 2,800 distinct CDR3 sequences. Sequenced input: peripheral blood. All receptors come from a human donor with an autoimmune cytopenia or autoimmune hepatitis (not recorded which).

The chain couples TRBV7-2 to TRBJ2-2; the D gene TCRdb calls, TRBD1, cannot be checked with no DNA. The CDR3 consists of 16 residues. CDR1 is SGHTA, CDR2 FQGNSA, per germline. CDR3 sequence reads: CASSPAGRANTGELFF. The whole variable domain, remainder taken from reference TRBV7-2 and TRBJ2-2, is GAGVSQSPSNKVTEKGKDVELRCDPISGHTALYWYRQSLGQGLEFLIYFQGNSAPDKSGLPSDRFSAERTGGSVSTLTIQRTQQEDSAVYLCASSPAGRANTGELFFGEGSRLTVL.

V usage is TRBV25-1 and J usage is TRBJ1-2; TCRdb gives TRBD1 as the D gene, but with no DNA this cannot be confirmed. The germline CDR1 and CDR2 sequences are MGHDK and SYGVNS. The CDR3 is made up of 13 amino acids. CDR3 sequence: CASSGQGGYGYTF.

This clonotype is labeled medium-sized based on frequency. CDR3 in amino acids: CASSLFTGNEQYF. The rearrangement uses TRBV12-3 or TRBV12-4 and TRBJ2-7. CDR3 size: 13 residues.

The chain carries TRBV6-2 or TRBV6-3 and TRBJ1-6; TCRdb outputs TRBD1, but without DNA this stays unchecked. Germline-derived CDR1 and CDR2 are MNHEY and SVGEGT. This CDR3 region has 17 residues. The CDR3 spells CASSSGQGSSYNLPLHF.

In terms of frequency, this clonotype is medium-sized. The chain joins TRBV5-4 to TRBJ2-6. The CDR3 runs 15 residues. Germline values: CDR1 SGHNT, CDR2 YYREEE (reference sequence). This CDR3 reads CASSLRPSGANVLTF.

This clonotype is identified as medium-sized from frequency. The genes are TRBV19 and TRBJ1-6; the D call of TRBD1 rests on TCRdb alone, since no DNA is present to check it. The CDR3 is 16 residues long. CDR1 LNHDA and CDR2 SQIVND come from the germline V gene (reference sequence). The CDR3 sequence: CASSIVGTAINSPLHF.

This clonotype is called medium-sized based on its frequency. The genes are TRBV27 and TRBJ1-1. The length of the CDR3 is 13 residues. Germline assignment: CDR1 MNHEY and CDR2 SMNVEV (reference sequence). CDR3 residues: CASSSDFGTEAFF.

This clonotype registers medium-sized (0.01 to 0.1%) by frequency. The CDR3: CSATGYQETQYF. The genes are TRBV20-1 and TRBJ2-5. The CDR3 has 12 amino acids. Germline values: CDR1 DFQATT, CDR2 SNEGSKA (reference sequence).

Considering frequency, this clonotype is medium-sized (0.01 to 0.1%). This chain joins TRBV5-1 and TRBJ2-2; lacking DNA, the TRBD1 call made by TCRdb goes unchecked. Looked up from germline, CDR1 is SGHRS and CDR2 is YFSETQ. This CDR3 spans 15 amino acids. CDR3 protein: CASSLVSGVTGELFF.

By frequency, this clonotype registers large. The V and J genes are TRBV4-2 and TRBJ2-3. Germline V gene sequence: CDR1 LGHNA, CDR2 YNFKEQ. The CDR3 covers 15 residues. This CDR3 reads CASSQEQTSTDTQYF.

This rearrangement joins TRBV19 to TRBJ2-2. This CDR3 spans 14 amino acids. CDR1 and CDR2 from the germline V gene are LNHDA and SQIVND (reference sequence). CDR3 in amino acids: CASSQIGVTGELFF.

This clonotype ranks as medium-sized (0.01 to 0.1%) in terms of frequency. V and J are TRBV30 and TRBJ1-1. CDR1 GTSNPN and CDR2 SVGIG come from the germline V gene (reference sequence). There are 11 residues in the CDR3. The CDR3 reads CAFERNTEAFF.

The rearrangement links TRBV9 to TRBJ2-6. Germline-derived CDR1 and CDR2 are SGDLS and YYNGEE. The CDR3 spans 17 residues. CDR3 residues: CASSEEPWSSGANVLTF.

This clonotype is medium-sized by frequency. The CDR3 reads CASSLVGAGGGTDTQYF. The chain couples TRBV5-1 to TRBJ2-3; the TCRdb D gene call, TRBD2, has no DNA to confirm it. CDR1 and CDR2 from the germline V gene are SGHRS and YFSETQ. This CDR3 comprises 17 residues.

This clonotype counts as medium-sized by frequency. The chain combines TRBV18 with TRBJ1-2; TCRdb lists TRBD1, though no DNA is available to test this call. The CDR3 has 14 residues. Per germline, CDR1 KGHSH and CDR2 LQKENI. CDR3 loop: CASSPPARENGYTF.

The rearrangement uses TRBV20-1 and TRBJ1-1. This CDR3 has 13 residues. Germline V gives CDR1 DFQATT, CDR2 SNEGSKA (reference sequence). CDR3 amino acids: CSARTSGWSEAFF.

The chain uses TRBV19 and TRBJ1-2. The CDR3 is made up of 13 amino acids. Germline lookup yields CDR1 LNHDA and CDR2 SQIVND (reference sequence). Here the CDR3 reads CASSIGVIYGYTF.

V and J are TRBV10-3 and TRBJ1-2; with no DNA, the TCRdb D assignment of TRBD1 cannot be verified. Germline CDR1 is ENHRY and CDR2 is SYGVKD. The CDR3 totals 13 residues. The CDR3 is CAIGSPGFGGYTF.

This clonotype registers medium-sized by frequency. This chain uses TRBV7-2 with TRBJ2-7. The CDR3 is 14 residues long. Germline V CDR1 and CDR2: SGHTA, FQGNSA. The CDR3 region is CASSYNRGPYEQYF.

This clonotype counts as medium-sized (0.01 to 0.1%) by frequency. The J gene is TRBJ1-2, the V gene TRBV30; TCRdb's D call of TRBD1 is untestable without DNA. Germline-derived CDR1 and CDR2 are GTSNPN and SVGIG (reference sequence). The CDR3 sequence is 15 residues long. CDR3: CAWSVGQGRYYGYTF.

Judged by frequency, this clonotype is medium-sized. The chain joins TRBV6-1 to TRBJ1-1; without DNA, the TCRdb call of TRBD1 cannot be checked. The germline V gene encodes CDR1 MNHNS and CDR2 SASEGT. The CDR3 is made up of 14 amino acids. The CDR3 sequence is CASSSGTVNTEAFF.

The genes are TRBV20-1 and TRBJ1-2; the TCRdb D gene call, TRBD1, has no DNA to confirm it. This CDR3 spans 14 amino acids. Germline-derived CDR1 and CDR2 are DFQATT and SNEGSKA (reference sequence). The chain's CDR3 is CSASRTGDSYGYTF.

The V call is TRBV12-3 or TRBV12-4, the J call TRBJ1-1; TCRdb gives TRBD1 as the D gene, but with no DNA this cannot be confirmed. The CDR3 loop spans 12 amino acids. CDR3 in amino acids: CASSLWGSGAFF.

This clonotype shows up as medium-sized by frequency. The V and J genes are TRBV27 and TRBJ2-7. Germline V CDR1 and CDR2: MNHEY, SMNVEV (reference sequence). The CDR3 loop spans 13 amino acids. CDR3 region: CASSLSGPYEQYF.

The chain combines TRBV12-3 or TRBV12-4 with TRBJ1-5. CDR3 length: 13 residues. The CDR3: CASSLSVQQPQHF.

Frequency places this clonotype as medium-sized. The chain combines TRBV30 with TRBJ2-7; there is no DNA to check the TCRdb D call of TRBD1. Germline CDR1 reads GTSNPN; CDR2 reads SVGIG (reference sequence). CDR3 length equals 13 residues. CDR3 loop: CAADGRVSYEQYF. The variable domain in full, with the rest retrieved from reference TRBV30 and TRBJ2-7, is SQTIHQWPATLVQPVGSPLSLECTVEGTSNPNLYWYRQAAGRGLQLLFYSVGIGQISSEVPQNLSASRPQDRQFILSSKKLLLSDSGFYLCAADGRVSYEQYFGPGTRLTVT.